These T cell receptor beta chains were read from a single sample in a study of PD-1 blockade in classical Hodgkin lymphoma. Sequencing was performed with immunoSEQ multiplex PCR; in TCRdb, only in-frame clones are kept and a portion is missing. The sample lists around 16,000 clones, 85% to 90% occurring once. What was sequenced was CD4+ T cells from blood. The receptors here all came from a human donor with classical Hodgkin lymphoma. Both conserved end residues are part of each CDR3.

V	J	CDR3
TRBV7-8	TRBJ2-1	CASSLQVGEQFF
TRBV6-6	TRBJ2-1	CASNGGLASGEQFF
TRBV27	TRBJ1-5	CASSRRGFHQPQHF
TRBV5-1	TRBJ2-1	CASSLAAGGSFDPFF
TRBV6-5	TRBJ2-1	CASSYSPSSEQFF
TRBV15	TRBJ2-1	CATSREGQLYNEQFF
TRBV5-6	TRBJ2-1	CASSPTSGGYNEQFF
TRBV30	TRBJ1-2	CAWRPRGGQSQGYTF
TRBV6-1	TRBJ2-4	CASSEARRLAKNIQYF
TRBV7-9	TRBJ2-6	CASSTSGANVLTF
TRBV28	TRBJ1-1	CASSPLITEAFF
TRBV5-1	TRBJ2-5	CASKASETQYF
TRBV7-2	TRBJ2-7	CASSLAPTSGSYEQYF
TRBV7-2	TRBJ2-6	CASSRVAGANVLTF
TRBV29-1	TRBJ2-2	CSVAMDWATGELFF
TRBV5-4	TRBJ2-1	CASSSTGLAGGVNEQFF
TRBV7-7	TRBJ2-5	CASAKGASSQETQYF
TRBV19	TRBJ2-1	CATQRQGNNEQFF
TRBV10-1	TRBJ2-3	CASSEAAPRTDTQYF
TRBV19	TRBJ2-3	CASSIFQRLAGTDTQYF
TRBV5-1	TRBJ1-2	CASSQGTGLNYGYTF
TRBV19	TRBJ2-5	CAPRPWETQYF
TRBV18	TRBJ2-2	CASSPMRQGRTGELFF
TRBV10-3	TRBJ2-7	CAISESLLKTSSYEQYF
TRBV18	TRBJ2-7	CASSLQGFRYEQYF
TRBV2	TRBJ1-5	CASRSRTGGNQPQHF
TRBV6-5	TRBJ2-7	CASGRLGGSSDEQYF
TRBV7-9	TRBJ1-2	CASSGQALRNYGYTF
TRBV12-1	TRBJ2-1	CASREFFGTRAYNEQFF
TRBV6-5	TRBJ2-3	CASRDRGRRDTQYF
TRBV25-1	TRBJ1-3	CASSAYLNSGNTIYF
TRBV5-6	TRBJ1-3	CASSLGQLYSGNTIYF
TRBV19	TRBJ2-1	CASIPGQGSGNEQFF
TRBV7-8	TRBJ2-5	CASSLSGRGETQYF
TRBV2	TRBJ1-5	CASSEDRINQPQHF
TRBV5-4	TRBJ2-5	CASSTILTSGRVETQYF
TRBV6-5	TRBJ2-7	CASSYHSDRGTYEQYF
TRBV10-3	TRBJ1-1	CAISESQDLNTEAFF
TRBV7-8	TRBJ2-5	CASSLARGAYQETQYF
TRBV7-2	TRBJ1-5	CASSEAGGFNQPQHF
TRBV5-1	TRBJ2-3	CASSSERGITDTQYF
TRBV15	TRBJ1-5	CATSRDLKGVGNQPQHF
TRBV28	TRBJ2-7	CASSPNMGLRHYEQYF
TRBV30	TRBJ1-2	CAWSRDRSYYGYTF
TRBV14	TRBJ1-1	CASSQFGLGQAEAFF
TRBV19	TRBJ1-1	CASSGRRIWNTEAFF
TRBV10-3	TRBJ2-5	CAISTREGGQETQYF
TRBV19	TRBJ2-1	CASSIGFLAGERPYNEQFF
TRBV7-8	TRBJ1-1	CASSLSFGANTEAFF
TRBV5-1	TRBJ2-7	CASSKGTGAPYEQYF
TRBV10-1	TRBJ2-5	CASSEGKMRGETQYF
TRBV28	TRBJ1-3	CASSRGRFTSGNTIYF
TRBV30	TRBJ1-5	CAWSSEGGGQPQHF
TRBV6-1	TRBJ1-3	CASRKDYSGNTIYF
TRBV2	TRBJ2-7	CASSGQGRDEQYF
TRBV9	TRBJ2-7	CASSVGQSYEQYF
TRBV28	TRBJ2-5	CASKSAAGEETQYF
TRBV2	TRBJ2-5	CASSEAQSGRALQTQYF